These 10 T cell receptor beta chains share one sample of origin, sequenced in a study of PD-L1 blockade in urothelial cancer. Time point: pretreatment peripheral blood. TCRdb keeps only in-frame clones here, not all; method: immunoSEQ multiplex PCR. The data contain tens of thousands of clones, 70% to 90% of them singletons. Material: PBMCs, obtained around atezolizumab (anti-PD-L1) treatment. These receptors were obtained from a man older than 75 with urothelial cancer.

The chain carries TRBV19 and TRBJ2-1; perhaps TRBD1 as D (5 bases). Trimming took 7 bases from V and 5 from J, leaving 21 bases between them. The V gene's germline CDR1 is LNHDA and CDR2 SQIVND (reference sequence). This CDR3 is built from 16 residues. CDR3 sequence reads: CASTGSLGHLNNEQFF. CDR3 bases: TGTGCCAGTACCGGTTCTCTTGGACACCTTAACAATGAGCAGTTCTTC. Using reference TRBV19 and TRBJ2-1 for the parts outside the CDR3, the full variable domain is DGGITQSPKYLFRKEGQNVTLSCEQNLNHDAMYWYRQDPGQGLRLIYYSQIVNDFQKGDIAEGYSVSREKKESFPLTVTSAQKNPTAFYLCASTGSLGHLNNEQFFGPGTRLTVL.

The chain links TRBV6-5 to TRBJ1-1; D not certain. V was cut by 0 bases and J by 1 base, with 9 bases left in between. The CDR3 has 15 residues. Looked up from germline, CDR1 is MNHEY and CDR2 is SVGAGI. CDR3 region: CASSYSRGGNTEAFF. In nucleotides, the CDR3 is TGTGCCAGCAGTTACTCTCGGGGAGGGAACACTGAAGCTTTCTTT.

The genes are TRBV7-9 and TRBJ2-1, with 7 nucleotides matching TRBD2. J gave up 5 bases and V 5 bases, and 6 bases lay outside the gene matches. Germline CDR1 SEHNR, CDR2 FQNEAQ (reference sequence). The CDR3 extends over 14 amino acids. The CDR3 is CASSLGGNNNEQFF. CDR3 nucleotides: TGTGCCAGCAGCCTGGGGGGGAATAACAATGAGCAGTTCTTC. Based on the CDR3 plus reference TRBV7-9 and TRBJ2-1, the full variable domain is DTGVSQNPRHKITKRGQNVTFRCDPISEHNRLYWYRQTLGQGPEFLTYFQNEAQLEKSRLLSDRFSAERPKGSFSTLEIQRTEQGDSAMYLCASSLGGNNNEQFFGPGTRLTVL.

The chain uses TRBV19 and TRBJ1-5; TRBD1 is a possible D gene (5 bases). Germline loops: CDR1 LNHDA, CDR2 SQIVND (reference sequence). The germline V and J ends were trimmed by 6 bases and 6 bases, with 18 bases remaining between them. The CDR3 loop spans 15 amino acids. CDR3 sequence (DNA): TGTGCCAGTAGCCGGTGGGGGGGTGGAGGTCAGCCCCAGCATTTT. Its protein product is CASSRWGGGGQPQHF.

Turning to this clone: The junction departs from germline at one end; a sequencing error may be responsible. The J gene is TRBJ1-3, the V gene TRBV6-6, with 8 bases that match TRBD1. Germline V CDR1 and CDR2: MNHNY, SVGAGI (reference sequence). CDR3 length: 13 residues. CDR3 region: CASSYGQGGGHIF. The CDR3 DNA follows: TGTGCCAGCAGTTACGGACAGGGAGGGGGCCATATTTTT.

This chain links TRBV4-2 with TRBJ1-2; no reliable D call. V was clipped by 0 bases and J by 2 bases, with 4 bases between them. Germline lookup yields CDR1 LGHNA and CDR2 YNFKEQ. The CDR3 spans 13 residues. CDR3: CASSQERNYGYTF. The CDR3 DNA follows: TGTGCCAGCAGCCAAGAACGGAACTATGGCTACACCTTC.

The rearrangement uses TRBV11-2 and TRBJ1-2, with 7 bases that match TRBD1. Germline lookup yields CDR1 SGHAT and CDR2 FQNNGV. With V trimmed by 5 bases and J by 4 bases, 13 bases remained unmatched. The CDR3 consists of 16 residues. The CDR3, as DNA: TGTGCCAGCAGCCCCTTAAGACAGGGAATGGGCTATGGCTACACCTTC. Its translation is CASSPLRQGMGYGYTF.

This clone was observed a single time. V usage is TRBV5-1 and J usage is TRBJ2-1, with 12 bases matching TRBD2. Germline V gene sequence: CDR1 SGHRS, CDR2 YFSETQ. The J segment lost 7 bases and the V segment lost 0 bases, leaving 5 bases of the junction unmatched. The CDR3 length is 16 residues. The CDR3, as DNA: TGCGCCAGCAGCTTGGATGGACTAGCGGGACGGAATGAGCAGTTCTTC. Protein sequence: CASSLDGLAGRNEQFF.

This chain joins TRBV5-1 and TRBJ2-7; tentatively, D is TRBD1 (6 bases). V was pared by 3 bases and J by 0 bases, with 13 bases between. This CDR3 is built from 15 residues. Germline V gives CDR1 SGHRS, CDR2 YFSETQ. DNA for the CDR3: TGCGCCAGCAGCTCCTCAGGGGACAACTCCTACGAGCAGTACTTC. Amino acids: CASSSSGDNSYEQYF.

This chain links TRBV7-9 with TRBJ1-1, with D perhaps matching TRBD1 (5 bases). Germline V gene sequence: CDR1 SEHNR, CDR2 FQNEAQ (reference sequence). This CDR3 comprises 13 residues. V was shortened by 5 bases and J by 6 bases, with 13 bases between the two germline ends. The CDR3 sequence: CASSRYQGSEAFF. CDR3 sequence (DNA): TGTGCCAGCAGCCGATACCAGGGATCTGAAGCTTTCTTT. The full variable domain, in which reference TRBV7-9 and TRBJ1-1 provide the parts outside the CDR3, is DTGVSQNPRHKITKRGQNVTFRCDPISEHNRLYWYRQTLGQGPEFLTYFQNEAQLEKSRLLSDRFSAERPKGSFSTLEIQRTEQGDSAMYLCASSRYQGSEAFFGQGTRLTVV.